The present T cell receptor (beta chain) was sequenced within a study of cytomegalovirus exposure and HLA in healthy donors. The CDR3 consists of 14 residues. Germline V gene lookup returns CDR1 LNHDA and CDR2 SQIVND (reference sequence). Trimming removed 3 bases at V and 5 bases at J, with 12 bases between. Those who donated were healthy bone marrow donors. Both 60 Vbeta primers and 13 Jbeta primers went into the PCR. Assay used: immunoSEQ multiplex PCR; TCRdb lists only in-frame clones, some missing. The table records roughly 130,000 clones, roughly 74% of them present only once. Sequenced: PBMCs. The receptor was isolated from a woman in her fifties or sixties in good health and CMV-seropositive. V gene TRBV19 combines with J gene TRBJ2-3; TRBD2 is a possible D gene (6 bases). The CDR3, as DNA: TGTGCCAGTAGTATTGGCGGGGAGGTAGATACGCAGTATTTT. It specifies CASSIGGEVDTQYF. The full variable domain, with the rest looked up from reference TRBV19 and TRBJ2-3, is DGGITQSPKYLFRKEGQNVTLSCEQNLNHDAMYWYRQDPGQGLRLIYYSQIVNDFQKGDIAEGYSVSREKKESFPLTVTSAQKNPTAFYLCASSIGGEVDTQYFGPGTRLTVL.